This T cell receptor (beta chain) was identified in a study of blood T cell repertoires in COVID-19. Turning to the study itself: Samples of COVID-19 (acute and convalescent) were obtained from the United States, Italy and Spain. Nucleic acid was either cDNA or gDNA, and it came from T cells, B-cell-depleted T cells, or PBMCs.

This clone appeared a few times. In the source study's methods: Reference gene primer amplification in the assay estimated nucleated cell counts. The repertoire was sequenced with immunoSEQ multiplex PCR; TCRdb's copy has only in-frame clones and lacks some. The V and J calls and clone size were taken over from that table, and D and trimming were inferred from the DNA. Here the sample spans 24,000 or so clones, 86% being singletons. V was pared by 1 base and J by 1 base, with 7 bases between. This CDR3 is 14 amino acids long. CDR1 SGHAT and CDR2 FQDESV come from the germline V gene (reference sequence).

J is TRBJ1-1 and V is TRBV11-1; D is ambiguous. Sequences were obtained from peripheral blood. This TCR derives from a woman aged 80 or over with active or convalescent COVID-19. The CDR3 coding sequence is TGTGCCAGCAGCTTAGACGGGGAGAACACTGAAGCTTTCTTT. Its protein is CASSLDGENTEAFF. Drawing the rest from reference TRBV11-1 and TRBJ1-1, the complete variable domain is EAEVAQSPRYKITEKSQAVAFWCDPISGHATLYWYRQILGQGPELLVQFQDESVVDDSQLPKDRFSAERLKGVDSTLKIQPAELGDSAMYLCASSLDGENTEAFFGQGTRLTVV.